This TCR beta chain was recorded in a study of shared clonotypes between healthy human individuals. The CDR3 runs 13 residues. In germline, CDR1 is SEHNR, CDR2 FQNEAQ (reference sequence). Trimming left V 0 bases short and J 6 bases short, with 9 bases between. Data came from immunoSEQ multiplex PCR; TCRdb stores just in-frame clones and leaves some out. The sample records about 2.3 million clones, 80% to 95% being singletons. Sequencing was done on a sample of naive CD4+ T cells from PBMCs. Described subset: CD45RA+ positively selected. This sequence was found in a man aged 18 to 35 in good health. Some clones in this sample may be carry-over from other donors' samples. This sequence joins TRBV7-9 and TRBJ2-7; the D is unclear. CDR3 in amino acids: CASSLAGLIEQYF. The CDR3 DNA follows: TGTGCCAGCAGCTTAGCTGGTCTCATCGAGCAGTACTTC. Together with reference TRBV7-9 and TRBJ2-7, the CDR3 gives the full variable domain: DTGVSQNPRHKITKRGQNVTFRCDPISEHNRLYWYRQTLGQGPEFLTYFQNEAQLEKSRLLSDRFSAERPKGSFSTLEIQRTEQGDSAMYLCASSLAGLIEQYFGPGTRLTVT.